Presented here are 17 T cell receptor beta chains from one specimen sequenced in a study of cytomegalovirus exposure and HLA in healthy donors (dated by TCRdb to between 2016 and 2019). Library preparation employed the immunoSEQ multiplex PCR assay. The multiplex PCR relied on a mix of 60 forward primers for TCR Vbeta segments and 13 reverse primers for TCR Jbeta segments. The source is immuneACCESS, and TCRdb retained only in-frame sequences with V and J called. Part of the clones is not carried over; for the studies checked, unresolved V genes explain less than half of this, and the remainder is unexplained. In this sample the table shows about 160,000 clones, approximately 84% of which occur a single time. 7% of the sample is in the top ten clones. The sequenced sample consisted of PBMCs. All receptors come from a woman between 40 and 55 years old in good health and CMV-seropositive.

This clone showed up just once. The J gene is TRBJ1-6, the V gene TRBV5-1; D may be TRBD1 (5 bases). Germline loops: CDR1 SGHRS, CDR2 YFSETQ. The CDR3 runs to 15 residues. Trimming took 6 bases from V and 5 from J, leaving 15 bases between them. The CDR3 loop is CASTMEGGDNSPLHF. CDR3 coding DNA: TGCGCCAGCACCATGGAAGGAGGGGATAATTCACCCCTCCACTTT.

The chain combines TRBV5-1 with TRBJ2-2, with TRBD1 as a possible D gene (5 bases). Germline-derived CDR1 and CDR2 are SGHRS and YFSETQ. The CDR3 runs 15 residues. Between the trimmed V and J ends, which lost 4 bases and 3 bases, there was a span of 13 bases. CDR3 nucleotide sequence: TGCGCCAGCAGCCTTGCAGGGAAGGACACCGGGGAGCTGTTTTTT. Translated: CASSLAGKDTGELFF.

The chain recombines TRBV9 with TRBJ2-3; tentatively, D is TRBD1 (5 bases). V was trimmed by 0 bases and J by 4 bases, leaving 18 bases between them. CDR1 is SGDLS and CDR2 is YYNGEE in the germline V gene. The CDR3 has 17 residues. The CDR3 protein is CASSVAIGQLGPDTQYF. As DNA, the CDR3 is TGTGCCAGCAGCGTAGCTATTGGACAACTGGGCCCAGATACGCAGTATTTT.

The chain has TRBV6-5 and TRBJ1-5; D gene unclear. Germline V gene sequence: CDR1 MNHEY, CDR2 SVGAGI. V lost 0 bases and J lost 7, with 10 bases in between. The CDR3 contains 14 residues. CDR3 in DNA: TGTGCCAGCAGTTACTCGAGTGGTCTGCAGCCCCAGCATTTT. Protein product: CASSYSSGLQPQHF.

The chain employs TRBV9 and TRBJ1-4, with 7 bases matching TRBD1. The CDR3 length is 15 residues. Germline trimming cut 4 bases from V and 6 bases from J; bases unmatched to any gene: 9. The germline gives CDR1 SGDLS, CDR2 YYNGEE. The CDR3 loop reads CASSPSQGRDEKLFF. Here the CDR3 DNA reads TGTGCCAGCAGCCCCTCACAGGGGCGGGATGAAAAACTGTTTTTT.

Points on this clone: Since no conserved phenylalanine or tryptophan closes the CDR3, a read error is the likely cause. Because the CDR3's place on the DNA is in doubt, the DNA is left out and the CDR3 is given as listed by TCRdb. This chain connects TRBV21-1 to TRBJ2-3; whether TRBD2, the table's D call, matches the DNA was not checked. TRBV21-1 is a pseudogene. The CDR3 spans 9 residues, counting both ends. CDR3 residues: CASSKALLP.

As concerns this clone: At one end the junction does not follow the germline gene, possibly because of a read error. This rearrangement joins TRBV19 to TRBJ2-5; possible D gene TRBD2, 7 bases. The CDR3 runs to 12 residues. Germline values: CDR1 LNHDA, CDR2 SQIVND (reference sequence). CDR3 region: CASSITGSGINF. As DNA, the CDR3 is TGTGCCAGTAGTATCACAGGGAGCGGGATTAACTTC.

The chain joins TRBV4-2 to TRBJ2-5; 12 bases map to TRBD2. The CDR3 spans 16 residues. Germline V gives CDR1 LGHNA, CDR2 YNFKEQ. V shed 1 base, J shed 5 bases, and the junction held 5 bases outside the gene matches. The CDR3 sequence is CASSQASGGAGETQYF. CDR3 sequence (DNA): TGTGCCAGCAGCCAAGCTAGCGGGGGGGCGGGGGAGACCCAGTACTTC.

J is TRBJ1-6 and V is TRBV30, with TRBD1 matching over 8 bases. The V and J ends lost 4 bases and 5 bases, in that order; junction bases with no gene match: 4. From germline, CDR1 is GTSNPN and CDR2 SVGIG (reference sequence). CDR3 length: 14 residues. The CDR3 here is CAWIRTGNNSPLHF. Here the CDR3 DNA reads TGTGCCTGGATTCGGACAGGGAATAATTCACCCCTCCACTTT.

This rearrangement joins TRBV14 to TRBJ1-3; no definite D call. Trimming took off 0 bases at V and 2 bases at J, with 11 bases between the two ends. The CDR3 sequence is 16 residues long. Germline V gene sequence: CDR1 SGHDN, CDR2 FVKESK. The CDR3 DNA is TGTGCCAGCAGCCAAGATGGGTCAACTACTGGAAACACCATATATTTT. This gives the protein CASSQDGSTTGNTIYF.

This clone was seen only a few times. The chain uses TRBV4-3 and TRBJ1-2; tentatively, D is TRBD1 (6 bases). The germline V gene encodes CDR1 LGHNA and CDR2 YSLEER. V was clipped by 0 bases and J by 8 bases, with 13 bases between them. This CDR3 is 14 amino acids long. CDR3 sequence reads: CASSQDTGRDGYTF. The CDR3 nucleotides read TGCGCCAGCAGCCAAGACACAGGGAGAGACGGCTACACCTTC.

The chain uses TRBV2 and TRBJ2-3; 8 positions agree with TRBD2. CDR1 is SNHLY, CDR2 FYNNEI, per germline. The CDR3 runs 14 residues. The ends lost 7 bases at V and 7 bases at J; junction bases unmatched: 10. CDR3 bases: TGTGCCAGCAAGACCGGGGGGGGCATGCATACGCAGTATTTT. Its protein product is CASKTGGGMHTQYF.

This chain uses TRBV6-5 with TRBJ1-2; 10 bases align to TRBD1. After removal of 6 bases from V and 7 bases from J, the junction contained 11 bases not matched to a gene. This CDR3 has 15 residues. The germline gives CDR1 MNHEY, CDR2 SVGAGI. The DNA for the CDR3 is TGTGCCAGCAGCCCCGGACAGGGGGAACTACGTGGCTACACCTTC. Its protein product is CASSPGQGELRGYTF.

The chain combines TRBV19 with TRBJ1-2; D remains unclear. The CDR3 is 12 residues long. CDR1 is LNHDA, CDR2 SQIVND, per germline (reference sequence). V dropped 7 bases and J dropped 4 bases, with 10 bases sitting between them. The CDR3 sequence is CASTSTTYGYTF. The CDR3 DNA sequence: TGTGCCAGTACCTCGACAACCTATGGCTACACCTTC. Drawing the rest from reference TRBV19 and TRBJ1-2, the complete variable domain is DGGITQSPKYLFRKEGQNVTLSCEQNLNHDAMYWYRQDPGQGLRLIYYSQIVNDFQKGDIAEGYSVSREKKESFPLTVTSAQKNPTAFYLCASTSTTYGYTFGSGTRLTVV.

This clone was seen just once. The V gene is TRBV4-2, the J gene TRBJ1-1; TRBD1 aligns across 7 bases. This CDR3 comprises 14 residues. CDR1 and CDR2 (germline): LGHNA, YNFKEQ. The junction had 5 bases not matched to a gene; V was cut back by 6 bases and J by 1 base. The CDR3 DNA reads TGTGCCAGCAGGAGGGACAGAACGAACACTGAAGCTTTCTTT. The encoded protein is CASRRDRTNTEAFF.

This chain links TRBV9 with TRBJ2-1, with 8 bases aligning to TRBD2. CDR1 is SGDLS and CDR2 is YYNGEE in the germline V gene. The CDR3 has 16 residues. The V gene end was trimmed by 0 bases and the J gene end by 7 bases; junction bases not matched to a gene: 9. The CDR3 region is CASSVAHLGGANEQFF. As DNA, the CDR3 is TGTGCCAGCAGCGTAGCCCACCTCGGGGGGGCGAATGAGCAGTTCTTC.

For this clone: Germline and junction disagree at one end, which may indicate a read error. This chain connects TRBV5-6 to TRBJ2-4; no reliable D call. Looked up from germline, CDR1 is SGHDT and CDR2 is YYEEEE. The CDR3 totals 14 residues. In DNA form, the CDR3 reads TGTGCCAGCAGCTTTGGGTCAGAAACAAACAGTCAGTACTTC. This encodes CASSFGSETNSQYF.